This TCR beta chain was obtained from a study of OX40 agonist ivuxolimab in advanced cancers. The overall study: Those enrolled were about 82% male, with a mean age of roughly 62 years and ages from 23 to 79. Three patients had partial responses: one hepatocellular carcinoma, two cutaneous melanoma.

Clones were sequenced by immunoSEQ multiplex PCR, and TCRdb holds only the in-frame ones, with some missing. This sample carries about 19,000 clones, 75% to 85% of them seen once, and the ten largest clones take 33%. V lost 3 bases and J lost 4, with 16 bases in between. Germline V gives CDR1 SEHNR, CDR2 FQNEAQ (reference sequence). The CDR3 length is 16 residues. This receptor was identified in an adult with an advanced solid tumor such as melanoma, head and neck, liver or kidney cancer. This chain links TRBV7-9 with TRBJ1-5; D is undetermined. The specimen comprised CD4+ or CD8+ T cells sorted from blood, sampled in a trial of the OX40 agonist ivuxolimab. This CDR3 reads CASSFDIDSGNQPQHF. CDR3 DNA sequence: TGTGCCAGCAGCTTCGACATAGATTCGGGAAATCAGCCCCAGCATTTT. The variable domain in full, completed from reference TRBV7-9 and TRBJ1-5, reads DTGVSQNPRHKITKRGQNVTFRCDPISEHNRLYWYRQTLGQGPEFLTYFQNEAQLEKSRLLSDRFSAERPKGSFSTLEIQRTEQGDSAMYLCASSFDIDSGNQPQHFGDGTRLSIL.